The clone carrying this TCR beta chain turned up a few times. Its antigen is not known. Germline V gene sequence: CDR1 LGHDT, CDR2 YNNKEL (reference sequence). CDR3 length: 14 residues. Trimming cost V 3 bases and J 8 bases; bases outside gene matches: 3. This record comes from a study of post-analysis software for immune sequencing data. Turning to the study itself: The courses of disease that were included comprised relapsing-remitting, secondary progressive and progressive-relapsing multiple sclerosis.

General study points: A handful of TRBV segments were significantly more frequent in patients than in controls. TRBV5-6, TRBV5-1 and TRBV20-1 were among these segments. Significantly decreased normalized Chao1 diversity was recorded for multiple sclerosis patients relative to controls.

Unique-molecular-identifier-tagged TCR beta cDNA libraries were used. Each batch of roughly 1 to 10 million T cells produced hundreds of thousands of cDNA molecules. TCRdb reanalysed the PCR reads using MiXCR and keeps one entry per CDR3 protein. The sample has fewer than 850,000 distinct CDR3 sequences; about 32% are singletons. The sequencing input was blood. The chain recombines TRBV3-1 with TRBJ2-1, with 11 bases lining up with TRBD1. This sequence originates from a girl aged 5-17 years with multiple sclerosis. The CDR3 region has the DNA TGTGCCAGCAGCCAGGGACAGGGGGTCTATGAGCAGTTCTTC. Amino acid sequence: CASSQGQGVYEQFF.